The 20 T cell receptor beta chains below all came from one sample that was sequenced in a study of long-term antiretroviral therapy in people with HIV. immunoSEQ v3.0 was run at survey level. Only in-frame clones appear in the TCRdb table, and some are missing; sequencing was by immunoSEQ multiplex PCR. The sample holds 30,000 to 40,000 clones; 80% to 90% are singletons and the top ten take 7.9%. The source material was unsorted PBMCs, sampled 0.4 years before starting antiretroviral therapy. These receptors all stem from a man aged 18 to 30 with HIV.

This chain uses TRBV5-1 with TRBJ2-3; D is perhaps TRBD1 (5 bases). Germline values: CDR1 SGHRS, CDR2 YFSETQ. The length of the CDR3 is 15 residues. Trimming pared 0 bases from V and 2 bases from J, leaving 10 bases between. In DNA, the CDR3 is TGCGCCAGCAGCTTGGTTCAGGGAATCACAGATACGCAGTATTTT. Its translation is CASSLVQGITDTQYF.

The chain employs TRBV18 and TRBJ1-1; tentative D call: TRBD1 (5 bases). CDR1 KGHSH and CDR2 LQKENI come from the germline V gene. The CDR3 contains 13 residues. The germline V and J ends were trimmed by 8 bases and 1 base, with 11 bases remaining between them. For the CDR3, the DNA is TGTGCCAGCCGTTTACAGGCGAACACTGAAGCTTTCTTT. It translates to CASRLQANTEAFF.

V gene TRBV10-1 combines with J gene TRBJ2-1; 9 nucleotides line up with TRBD2. The germline gives CDR1 WNHNN, CDR2 SYGVQD (reference sequence). V shed 3 bases and J 2 bases; nucleotides not matched to a gene: 5. There are 16 residues in the CDR3. The CDR3 is CASSDYSGGTYNEQFF. CDR3 DNA sequence: TGCGCCAGCAGTGACTATAGCGGGGGCACCTACAATGAGCAGTTCTTC.

This chain connects TRBV7-2 to TRBJ2-7; 7 bases fit TRBD2. Germline CDR1 SGHTA, CDR2 FQGNSA. The CDR3 loop spans 14 amino acids. The V gene end was trimmed by 2 bases and the J gene end by 4 bases; junction bases not matched to a gene: 5. CDR3 sequence reads: CASSLRLADYEQYF. The CDR3 bases are TGTGCCAGCAGCTTACGGCTAGCGGATTACGAGCAGTACTTC.

This chain links TRBV5-6 with TRBJ1-4, with D possibly TRBD1 on 6 matching bases. The V and J ends lost 4 bases and 4 bases respectively, with 14 bases between them. The CDR3 has 15 residues. The V gene's germline CDR1 is SGHDT and CDR2 YYEEEE. As DNA, the CDR3 is TGTGCCAGCAGCCATTATTTAGGGGGTAATGAAAAACTGTTTTTT. Protein sequence: CASSHYLGGNEKLFF.

The chain employs TRBV15 and TRBJ1-4; D gene uncertain. V was cut by 0 bases and J by 6 bases, with 11 bases left in between. From germline, CDR1 is LNHNV and CDR2 YYDKDF (reference sequence). This CDR3 region has 15 residues. CDR3 sequence (DNA): TGTGCCACCAGCAGAGACGGTGGGTCGGATGAAAAACTGTTTTTT. Protein product: CATSRDGGSDEKLFF.

This chain links TRBV19 with TRBJ2-7; 8 bases match TRBD1. CDR1 is LNHDA and CDR2 is SQIVND in the germline V gene (reference sequence). Trimming at V came to 6 bases and at J to 3 bases, leaving 7 bases not matched to a gene. The CDR3 is made up of 14 amino acids. CDR3 DNA sequence: TGTGCCAGTAGGATTGCAGGGGGCATCTACGAGCAGTACTTC. Translated, it gives CASRIAGGIYEQYF.

The V call is TRBV5-1, the J call TRBJ2-3, with D possibly matching TRBD1 (6 bases). Trimming stripped 2 bases from V and 5 bases from J, with 15 bases between. Germline V lookup: CDR1 SGHRS, CDR2 YFSETQ. CDR3 length equals 15 residues. In DNA, the CDR3 is TGCGCCAGCAGCTTTTCCCAGGGGAATGGAGATACGCAGTATTTT. Its protein product is CASSFSQGNGDTQYF.

The genes are TRBV4-3 and TRBJ1-1; 8 bases are a match to TRBD1. This CDR3 comprises 17 residues. The germline V gene encodes CDR1 LGHNA and CDR2 YSLEER. V was clipped by 0 bases and J by 0 bases; unmatched bases: 6. For the CDR3, the DNA is TGCGCCAGCAGCCAAGATCTCTTGGGACAGGTGAACACTGAAGCTTTCTTT. It codes for CASSQDLLGQVNTEAFF.

The chain uses TRBV6-5 and TRBJ2-1; the match to TRBD2 covers 10 bases. Germline V CDR1 and CDR2: MNHEY, SVGAGI. The CDR3 covers 14 residues. V lost 6 bases and J lost 14; bases outside the gene matches: 13. This CDR3 reads CASSLQEASGSEFF. The CDR3 DNA reads as TGTGCCAGCAGCCTCCAGGAGGCTAGCGGGAGTGAGTTCTTC.

The gene calls are TRBV6-6 and TRBJ1-1, with D unresolved. V was pared by 2 bases and J by 5 bases, with 3 bases between. Germline V gene data show CDR1 as MNHNY and CDR2 as SVGAGI (reference sequence). The CDR3 is made up of 11 amino acids. CDR3 residues: CASSYGTEAFF. CDR3 coding DNA: TGTGCCAGCAGTTACGGGACTGAAGCTTTCTTT.

The chain links TRBV27 to TRBJ2-3, with unresolved D. Deletions cut 2 bases from V and 4 bases from J, with 7 bases between. Germline V lookup: CDR1 MNHEY, CDR2 SMNVEV (reference sequence). The CDR3 sequence is 13 residues long. The CDR3 sequence: CASSLNLADTQYF. CDR3 bases: TGTGCCAGCAGTTTAAATCTGGCAGATACGCAGTATTTT.

This chain links TRBV7-8 with TRBJ2-1, with D unclear. The germline gives CDR1 SGHVS, CDR2 FQNEAQ. The V and J ends lost 5 bases and 0 bases respectively, with 14 bases between them. The CDR3 totals 16 residues. The CDR3 DNA reads as TGTGCCAGCAGCCTTAGACTGAGTAGCTCCTACAATGAGCAGTTCTTC. This sequence encodes CASSLRLSSSYNEQFF.

The chain carries TRBV7-9 and TRBJ2-3; 10 nucleotides line up with TRBD2. J gave up 4 bases and V 5 bases, and 6 bases lay outside the gene matches. This CDR3 contains 15 residues. Germline values: CDR1 SEHNR, CDR2 FQNEAQ (reference sequence). The CDR3 loop is CASSRERGGSDTQYF. CDR3 coding DNA: TGTGCCAGCAGCAGAGAGCGGGGGGGATCAGATACGCAGTATTTT.

The rearrangement links TRBV9 to TRBJ2-1; a weak D match, TRBD2 (6 bases). The CDR3 extends over 15 amino acids. Trimming left V 0 bases short and J 6 bases short, with 13 bases between. Germline V lookup: CDR1 SGDLS, CDR2 YYNGEE. CDR3 sequence reads: CASSVASVVRNEQFF. Written as DNA, the CDR3 is TGTGCCAGCAGCGTAGCTAGCGTCGTACGCAATGAGCAGTTCTTC.

The V gene is TRBV30, the J gene TRBJ1-5; no firm D call. This CDR3 has 12 residues. Trimming cost V 0 bases and J 5 bases, with 5 bases left between them. Germline V gene lookup returns CDR1 GTSNPN and CDR2 SVGIG (reference sequence). Written as DNA, the CDR3 is TGTGCCTGGAGTGTCGGGGATCAGCCCCAGCATTTT. Translated: CAWSVGDQPQHF. The full variable domain, completed using reference TRBV30 and TRBJ1-5, is SQTIHQWPATLVQPVGSPLSLECTVEGTSNPNLYWYRQAAGRGLQLLFYSVGIGQISSEVPQNLSASRPQDRQFILSSKKLLLSDSGFYLCAWSVGDQPQHFGDGTRLSIL.

This chain joins TRBV5-1 and TRBJ2-3; 8 nucleotides match TRBD2. The ends lost 4 bases at V and 0 bases at J; junction bases unmatched: 7. Germline V gene data show CDR1 as SGHRS and CDR2 as YFSETQ. This CDR3 region has 16 residues. The CDR3 bases are TGCGCCAGCAGCCTAGCGGGCACCTTTAGCACAGATACGCAGTATTTT. This sequence encodes CASSLAGTFSTDTQYF.

The CDR3 sequence: CASVFGLAYEQYF. CDR3 nucleotide sequence: TGTGCCAGCGTTTTCGGGCTGGCCTACGAGCAGTACTTC. The chain uses TRBV6-6 and TRBJ2-7; D is uncertain. Trimming shortened V by 8 bases and J by 2 bases, and 13 bases separated the two germline ends. CDR1 is MNHNY and CDR2 is SVGAGI in the germline V gene (reference sequence). The CDR3 contains 13 residues.

The rearrangement uses TRBV5-6 and TRBJ1-2; maybe TRBD1 (6 bases). The CDR3 is made up of 14 amino acids. Germline values: CDR1 SGHDT, CDR2 YYEEEE. Trimming removed 0 bases at V and 2 bases at J, with 8 bases between. CDR3 region: CASSLGTANYGYTF. The DNA for the CDR3 is TGTGCCAGCAGCTTGGGGACAGCCAACTATGGCTACACCTTC. The whole variable domain, filled in from reference TRBV5-6 and TRBJ1-2, reads DAGVTQSPTHLIKTRGQQVTLRCSPKSGHDTVSWYQQALGQGPQFIFQYYEEEERQRGNFPDRFSGHQFPNYSSELNVNALLLGDSALYLCASSLGTANYGYTFGSGTRLTVV.

The chain recombines TRBV9 with TRBJ2-3; no clear D. Deletions cut 7 bases from V and 2 bases from J, with 20 bases between. CDR3 length equals 16 residues. Germline-derived CDR1 and CDR2 are SGDLS and YYNGEE. DNA for the CDR3: TGTGCCAGCCGGAACAGCCTACTGGCGGCCACAGATACGCAGTATTTT. Translating gives CASRNSLLAATDTQYF.